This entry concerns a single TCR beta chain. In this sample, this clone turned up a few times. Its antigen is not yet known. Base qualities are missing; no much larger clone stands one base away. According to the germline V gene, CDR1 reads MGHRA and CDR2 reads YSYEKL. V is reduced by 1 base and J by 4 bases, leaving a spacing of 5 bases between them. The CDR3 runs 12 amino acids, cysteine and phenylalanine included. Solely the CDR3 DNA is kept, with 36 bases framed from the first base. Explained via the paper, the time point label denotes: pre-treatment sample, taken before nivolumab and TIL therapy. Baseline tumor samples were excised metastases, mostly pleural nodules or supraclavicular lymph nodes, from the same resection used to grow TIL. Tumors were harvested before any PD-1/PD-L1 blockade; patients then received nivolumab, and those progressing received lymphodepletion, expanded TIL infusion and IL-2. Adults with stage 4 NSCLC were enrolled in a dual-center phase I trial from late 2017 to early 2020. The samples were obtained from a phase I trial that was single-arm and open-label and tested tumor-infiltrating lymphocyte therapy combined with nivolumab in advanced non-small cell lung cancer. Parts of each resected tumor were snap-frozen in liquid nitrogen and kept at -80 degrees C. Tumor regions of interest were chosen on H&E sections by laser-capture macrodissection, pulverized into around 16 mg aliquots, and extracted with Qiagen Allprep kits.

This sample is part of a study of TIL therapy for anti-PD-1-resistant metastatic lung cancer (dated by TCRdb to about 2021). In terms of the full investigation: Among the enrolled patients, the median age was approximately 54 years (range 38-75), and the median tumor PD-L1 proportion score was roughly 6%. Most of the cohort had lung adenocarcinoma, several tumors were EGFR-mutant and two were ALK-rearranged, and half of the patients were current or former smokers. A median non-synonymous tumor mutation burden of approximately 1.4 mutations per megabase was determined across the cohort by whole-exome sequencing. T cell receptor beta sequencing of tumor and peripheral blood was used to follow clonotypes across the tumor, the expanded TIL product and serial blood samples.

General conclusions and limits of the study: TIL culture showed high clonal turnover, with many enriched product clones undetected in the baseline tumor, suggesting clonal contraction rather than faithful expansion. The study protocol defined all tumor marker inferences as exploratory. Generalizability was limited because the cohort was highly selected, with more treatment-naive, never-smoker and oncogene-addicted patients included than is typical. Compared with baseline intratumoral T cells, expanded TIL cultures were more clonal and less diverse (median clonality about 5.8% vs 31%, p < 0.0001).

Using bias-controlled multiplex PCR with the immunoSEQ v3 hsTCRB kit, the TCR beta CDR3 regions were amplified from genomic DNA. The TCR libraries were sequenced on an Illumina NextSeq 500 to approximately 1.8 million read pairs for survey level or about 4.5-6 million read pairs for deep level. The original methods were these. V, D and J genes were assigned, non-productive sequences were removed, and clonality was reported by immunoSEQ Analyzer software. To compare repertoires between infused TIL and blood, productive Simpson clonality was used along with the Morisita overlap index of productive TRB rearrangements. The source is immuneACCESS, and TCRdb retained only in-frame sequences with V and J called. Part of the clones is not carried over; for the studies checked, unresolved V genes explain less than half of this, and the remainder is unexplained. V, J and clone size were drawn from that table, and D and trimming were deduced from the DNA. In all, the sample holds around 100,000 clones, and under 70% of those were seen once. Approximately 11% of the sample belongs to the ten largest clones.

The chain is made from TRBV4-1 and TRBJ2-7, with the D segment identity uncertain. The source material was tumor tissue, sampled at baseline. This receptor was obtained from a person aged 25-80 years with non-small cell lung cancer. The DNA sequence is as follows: TGCGCCAGCAGCCAAGTAGGATACGAGCAGTACTTC. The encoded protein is CASSQVGYEQYF.